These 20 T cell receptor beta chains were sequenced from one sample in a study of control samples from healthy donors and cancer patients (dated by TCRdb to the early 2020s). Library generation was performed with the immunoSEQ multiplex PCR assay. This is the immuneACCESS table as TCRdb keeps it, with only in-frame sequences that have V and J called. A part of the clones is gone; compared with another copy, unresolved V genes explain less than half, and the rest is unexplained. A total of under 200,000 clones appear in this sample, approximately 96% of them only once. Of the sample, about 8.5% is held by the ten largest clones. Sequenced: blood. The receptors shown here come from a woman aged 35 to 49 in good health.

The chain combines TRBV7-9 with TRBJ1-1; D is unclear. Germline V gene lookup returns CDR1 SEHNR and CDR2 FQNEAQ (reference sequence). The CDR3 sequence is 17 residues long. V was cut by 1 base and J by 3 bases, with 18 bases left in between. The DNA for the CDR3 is TGTGCCAGCAGCTTAGGGATCTCGCGGGTGGTCGACACTGAAGCTTTCTTT. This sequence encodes CASSLGISRVVDTEAFF. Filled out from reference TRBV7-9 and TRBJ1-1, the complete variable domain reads DTGVSQNPRHKITKRGQNVTFRCDPISEHNRLYWYRQTLGQGPEFLTYFQNEAQLEKSRLLSDRFSAERPKGSFSTLEIQRTEQGDSAMYLCASSLGISRVVDTEAFFGQGTRLTVV.

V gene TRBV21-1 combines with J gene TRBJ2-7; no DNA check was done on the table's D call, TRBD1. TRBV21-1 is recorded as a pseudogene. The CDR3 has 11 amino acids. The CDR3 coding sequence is TGTGCCAGCAGCATGGCTTGCGAGCAGTACTTC. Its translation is CASSMACEQYF.

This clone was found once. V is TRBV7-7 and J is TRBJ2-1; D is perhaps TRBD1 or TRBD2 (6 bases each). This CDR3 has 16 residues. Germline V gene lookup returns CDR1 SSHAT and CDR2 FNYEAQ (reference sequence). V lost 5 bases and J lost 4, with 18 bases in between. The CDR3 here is CASSRTSGASYNEQFF. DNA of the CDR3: TGTGCCAGCAGCCGTACCTCGGGGGCAAGTTACAATGAGCAGTTCTTC.

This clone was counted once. The DNA of the CDR3 is TGTGCCAGCAGCCAAGTCGGGTCAGGACGTGGCAAAGAGACCCAGTACTTC. This sequence encodes CASSQVGSGRGKETQYF. This chain connects TRBV3-1 (or the pseudogene TRBV3-2) to TRBJ2-5; D ambiguous. The CDR3 runs 17 residues. The V end was cut by 1 base, the J end by 3 bases, with 18 bases between. Germline lookup yields CDR1 LGHDT and CDR2 YNNKEL (reference sequence).

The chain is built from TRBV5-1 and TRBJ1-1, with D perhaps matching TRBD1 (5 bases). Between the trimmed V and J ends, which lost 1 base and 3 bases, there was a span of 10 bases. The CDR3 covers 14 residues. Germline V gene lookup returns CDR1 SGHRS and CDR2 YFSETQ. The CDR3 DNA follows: TGCGCCAGCAGCTTGAGGGGCAGGGACACTGAAGCTTTCTTT. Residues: CASSLRGRDTEAFF.

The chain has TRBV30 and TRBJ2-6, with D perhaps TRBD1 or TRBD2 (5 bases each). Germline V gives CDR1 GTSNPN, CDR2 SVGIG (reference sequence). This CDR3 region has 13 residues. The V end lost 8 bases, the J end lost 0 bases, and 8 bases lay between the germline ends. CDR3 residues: CAGDLSGANVLTF. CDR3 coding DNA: TGTGCCGGGGACCTCTCTGGGGCCAACGTCCTGACTTTC.

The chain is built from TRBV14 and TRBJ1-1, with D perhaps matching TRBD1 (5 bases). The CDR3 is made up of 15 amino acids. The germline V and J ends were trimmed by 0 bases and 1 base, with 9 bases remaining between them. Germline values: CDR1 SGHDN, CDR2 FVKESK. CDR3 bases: TGTGCCAGCAGCCAAGAGGGCAGGGCGAACACTGAAGCTTTCTTT. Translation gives CASSQEGRANTEAFF.

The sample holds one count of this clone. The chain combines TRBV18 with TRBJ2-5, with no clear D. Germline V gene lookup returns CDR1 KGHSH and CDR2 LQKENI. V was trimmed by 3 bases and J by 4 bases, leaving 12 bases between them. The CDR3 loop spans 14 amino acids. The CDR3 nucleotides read TGTGCCAGCTCACCCCAGTTGGGGTCAGAGACCCAGTACTTC. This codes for CASSPQLGSETQYF.

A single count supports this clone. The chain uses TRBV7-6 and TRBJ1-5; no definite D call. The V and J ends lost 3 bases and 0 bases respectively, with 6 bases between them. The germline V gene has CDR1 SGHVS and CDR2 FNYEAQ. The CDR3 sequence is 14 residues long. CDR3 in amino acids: CASSFSDSNQPQHF. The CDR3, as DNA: TGTGCCAGCAGCTTTTCCGATAGCAATCAGCCCCAGCATTTT.

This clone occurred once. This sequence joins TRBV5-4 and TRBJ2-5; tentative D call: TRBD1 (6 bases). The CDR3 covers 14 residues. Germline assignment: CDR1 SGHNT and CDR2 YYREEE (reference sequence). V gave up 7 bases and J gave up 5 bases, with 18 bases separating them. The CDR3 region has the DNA TGTGCCAGCTCACGGGACATTTTTGTCGAGACCCAGTACTTC. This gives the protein CASSRDIFVETQYF.

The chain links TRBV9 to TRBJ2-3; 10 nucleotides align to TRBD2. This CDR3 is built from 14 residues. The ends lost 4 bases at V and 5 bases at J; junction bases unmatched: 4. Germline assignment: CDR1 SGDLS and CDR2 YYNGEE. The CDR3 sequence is CASSPGLARDTQYF. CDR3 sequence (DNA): TGTGCCAGCAGCCCGGGACTAGCGAGAGATACGCAGTATTTT.

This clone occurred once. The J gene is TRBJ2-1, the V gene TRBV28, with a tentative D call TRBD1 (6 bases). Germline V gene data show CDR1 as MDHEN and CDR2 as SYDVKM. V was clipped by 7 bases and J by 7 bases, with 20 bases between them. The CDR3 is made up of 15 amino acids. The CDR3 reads CASTMIGQPGNEQFF. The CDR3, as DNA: TGTGCCAGCACTATGATCGGACAGCCGGGAAATGAGCAGTTCTTC.

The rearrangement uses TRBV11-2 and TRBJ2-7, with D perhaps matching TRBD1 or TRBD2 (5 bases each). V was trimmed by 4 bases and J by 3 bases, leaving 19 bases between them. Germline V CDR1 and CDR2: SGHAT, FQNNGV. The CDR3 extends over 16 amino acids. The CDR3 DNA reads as TGTGCCAGCAGCTCGACAAGAGGGGACGCATACTACGAGCAGTACTTC. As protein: CASSSTRGDAYYEQYF.

CDR3 nucleotides: TGCGCCAGCAGCTGGGGCGATAATTCACCCCTCCACTTT. Translating gives CASSWGDNSPLHF. The rearrangement links TRBV5-1 to TRBJ1-6; D may be TRBD1 (5 bases). Germline V gene lookup returns CDR1 SGHRS and CDR2 YFSETQ. The length of the CDR3 is 13 residues. Trimming took 3 bases from V and 5 from J, leaving 6 bases between them.

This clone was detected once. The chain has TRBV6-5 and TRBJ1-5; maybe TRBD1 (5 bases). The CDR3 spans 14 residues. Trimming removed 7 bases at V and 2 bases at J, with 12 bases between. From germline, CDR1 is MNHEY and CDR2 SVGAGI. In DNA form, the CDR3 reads TGTGCCAGCACGGCCGCGGGGCGCAATCAGCCCCAGCATTTT. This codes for CASTAAGRNQPQHF.

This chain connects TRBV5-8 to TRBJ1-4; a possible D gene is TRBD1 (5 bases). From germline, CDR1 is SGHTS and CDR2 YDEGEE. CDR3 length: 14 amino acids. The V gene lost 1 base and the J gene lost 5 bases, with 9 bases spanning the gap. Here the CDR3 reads CASSLPKGNEKLFF. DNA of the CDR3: TGTGCCAGCAGCTTGCCCAAGGGGAATGAAAAACTGTTTTTT.

CDR3 protein: CASRPRDYQETQYF. The CDR3 region has the DNA TGTGCCAGTAGGCCAAGGGACTATCAAGAGACCCAGTACTTC. V usage is TRBV19 and J usage is TRBJ2-5; the match to TRBD2 covers 7 bases. CDR1 and CDR2 from the germline V gene are LNHDA and SQIVND (reference sequence). V dropped 6 bases and J dropped 2; count of bases not matched to a gene: 6. This CDR3 spans 14 amino acids.

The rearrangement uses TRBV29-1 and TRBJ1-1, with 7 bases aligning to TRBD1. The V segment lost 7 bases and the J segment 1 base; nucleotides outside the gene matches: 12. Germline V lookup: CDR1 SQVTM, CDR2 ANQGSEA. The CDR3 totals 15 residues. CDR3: CSGDHRGGSNTEAFF. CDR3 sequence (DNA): TGCAGCGGCGATCACAGGGGAGGTTCGAACACTGAAGCTTTCTTT.

Here the CDR3 reads CASSPTGGRNQPQHF. In DNA, the CDR3 is TGTGCCAGCAGCCCGACAGGGGGCAGGAATCAGCCCCAGCATTTT. This sequence joins TRBV11-2 and TRBJ1-5; 10 bases align to TRBD1. The germline V gene encodes CDR1 SGHAT and CDR2 FQNNGV. V was pared by 5 bases and J by 4 bases, with 5 bases of the junction left unmatched. This CDR3 comprises 15 residues. Full variable domain (missing parts from reference TRBV11-2 and TRBJ1-5): EAGVAQSPRYKIIEKRQSVAFWCNPISGHATLYWYQQILGQGPKLLIQFQNNGVVDDSQLPKDRFSAERLKGVDSTLKIQPAKLEDSAVYLCASSPTGGRNQPQHFGDGTRLSIL.

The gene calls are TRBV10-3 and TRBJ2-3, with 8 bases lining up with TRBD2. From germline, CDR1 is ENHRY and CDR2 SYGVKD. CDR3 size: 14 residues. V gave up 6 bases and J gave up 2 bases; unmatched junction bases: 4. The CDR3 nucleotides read TGTGCCATCAGGAAGACTAGCGCCACAGATACGCAGTATTTT. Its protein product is CAIRKTSATDTQYF.